This entry lists 27 T cell receptor beta chains sequenced from one sample in a study of CD8 T cells in Susac syndrome. With random hexamers, reverse transcription was performed on 0.5 to 1 ug of RNA. TCRdb re-derived calls from the immunoSEQ multiplex PCR reads in MiXCR, one entry per CDR3 protein. The table includes about 210,000 distinct CDR3 sequences, 95% detected once. Sequencing input: CD4+ T cells from PBMCs. The receptors derive from a human donor with multiple sclerosis.

For the CDR3, the DNA is TGTGCCAGCAGTCCGACGGACAGGGGCCCAAGCTATGGCTACACCTTC. Translation gives CASSPTDRGPSYGYTF. The chain links TRBV27 to TRBJ1-2; TRBD1 aligns across 9 bases. The CDR3 runs 16 residues. CDR1 is MNHEY, CDR2 SMNVEV, per germline (reference sequence). Losses at the gene ends were 5 bases for V and 4 bases for J; bases not matched to a gene: 11.

The genes are TRBV30 and TRBJ1-5, with TRBD1 as a possible D gene (6 bases). V dropped 2 bases and J dropped 7 bases, with 12 bases sitting between them. This CDR3 spans 13 amino acids. CDR1 and CDR2 (germline): GTSNPN, SVGIG (reference sequence). The CDR3 reads CAWSTGFRQPQHF. DNA for the CDR3: TGTGCCTGGAGTACAGGGTTCCGACAGCCCCAGCATTTT.

The rearrangement uses TRBV18 and TRBJ1-2, with D perhaps TRBD1 (6 bases). Trimming took 6 bases from V and 3 from J, leaving 17 bases between them. The germline V gene has CDR1 KGHSH and CDR2 LQKENI. The CDR3 covers 15 residues. Written as DNA, the CDR3 is TGTGCCAGCTCCATTAACACAGGGCCCGACTATGGCTACACCTTC. Protein product: CASSINTGPDYGYTF.

The chain has TRBV14 and TRBJ2-4; D is unclear. The CDR3 is made up of 12 amino acids. The germline CDR1 and CDR2 sequences are SGHDN and FVKESK. Trimming took 1 base from V and 5 from J, leaving 3 bases between them. The CDR3 here is CASSQVENIQYF. DNA for the CDR3: TGTGCCAGCAGCCAAGTAGAAAACATTCAGTACTTC.

The rearrangement links TRBV5-4 to TRBJ2-5; 12 bases are shared with TRBD2. Germline-derived CDR1 and CDR2 are SGHNT and YYREEE (reference sequence). The ends lost 2 bases at V and 0 bases at J; junction bases unmatched: 2. The CDR3 length is 16 residues. The CDR3: CASSFLAGGHQETQYF. CDR3 nucleotide sequence: TGTGCCAGCAGCTTCCTAGCGGGGGGGCACCAAGAGACCCAGTACTTC. The whole variable domain, filled in from reference TRBV5-4 and TRBJ2-5, reads ETGVTQSPTHLIKTRGQQVTLRCSSQSGHNTVSWYQQALGQGPQFIFQYYREEENGRGNFPPRFSGLQFPNYSSELNVNALELDDSALYLCASSFLAGGHQETQYFGPGTRLLVL.

The genes are TRBV29-1 and TRBJ2-5; D possibly corresponds to TRBD2 (5 bases). The CDR3 length is 14 residues. Looked up from germline, CDR1 is SQVTM and CDR2 is ANQGSEA. The V gene lost 4 bases and the J gene lost 2 bases, with 14 bases spanning the gap. CDR3 sequence reads: CSVGAGGLQETQYF. CDR3 nucleotide sequence: TGCAGCGTTGGGGCGGGCGGACTGCAAGAGACCCAGTACTTC.

This chain uses TRBV4-1 with TRBJ2-4, with 7 bases lining up with TRBD2. J gave up 7 bases and V 3 bases, and 9 bases lay outside the gene matches. Germline V gene sequence: CDR1 MGHRA, CDR2 YSYEKL. CDR3 length equals 15 residues. The CDR3 loop reads CASSQGAGLGNIQYF. Written as DNA, the CDR3 is TGCGCCAGCAGCCAGGGAGCGGGGCTAGGGAACATTCAGTACTTC.

The rearrangement uses TRBV27 and TRBJ2-6; D gene uncertain. This CDR3 spans 15 amino acids. The germline V gene encodes CDR1 MNHEY and CDR2 SMNVEV (reference sequence). The ends were cut back, 4 bases at V and 3 bases at J, with 10 bases in the middle. CDR3 nucleotide sequence: TGTGCCAGCAGTTCAAGGTCCCGTGGGGCCAACGTCCTGACTTTC. Translation: CASSSRSRGANVLTF.

The chain uses TRBV29-1 and TRBJ1-1; no reliable D call. Looked up from germline, CDR1 is SQVTM and CDR2 is ANQGSEA. The CDR3 spans 13 residues. V was pared by 2 bases and J by 0 bases, with 7 bases between. The chain's CDR3 is CSVEHSLNTEAFF. CDR3 coding DNA: TGCAGCGTTGAACATAGTCTGAACACTGAAGCTTTCTTT.

The V gene is TRBV24-1, the J gene TRBJ2-5; tentatively, D is TRBD2 (5 bases). The ends were cut back, 9 bases at V and 2 bases at J, with 9 bases in the middle. This CDR3 is 12 amino acids long. Germline CDR1 KGHDR, CDR2 SFDVKD. This CDR3 is CATPTIQETQYF. CDR3 coding DNA: TGTGCCACCCCGACTATTCAAGAGACCCAGTACTTC.

The CDR3 nucleotides read TGTGCCAGCAGCCAAGGGGGCAACGAGCAGTACTTC. Translation: CASSQGGNEQYF. J is TRBJ2-7 and V is TRBV3-1, with TRBD1 as a possible D gene (5 bases). In germline, CDR1 is LGHDT, CDR2 YNNKEL (reference sequence). With 1 base removed from V and 5 bases from J, the gap between germline ends came to 6 bases. This CDR3 spans 12 amino acids.

The chain recombines TRBV15 with TRBJ2-7, with D perhaps matching TRBD1 (6 bases). Per the germline V gene, CDR1 is LNHNV and CDR2 is YYDKDF (reference sequence). The ends were cut back, 0 bases at V and 3 bases at J, with 15 bases in the middle. This CDR3 spans 16 amino acids. The CDR3 sequence is CATSRDLGTGSYEQYF. The DNA of the CDR3 is TGTGCCACCAGCAGAGATTTAGGTACAGGGAGCTACGAGCAGTACTTC.

The DNA of the CDR3 is TGTGCCAGCAGCCAAGATATGACAGCCTACGAGCAGTACTTC. This encodes CASSQDMTAYEQYF. The chain has TRBV4-2 and TRBJ2-7; possibly TRBD1 for D (5 bases). This CDR3 contains 14 residues. Germline V gives CDR1 LGHNA, CDR2 YNFKEQ. V lost 0 bases and J 2 bases, leaving 8 bases between the germline ends.

The gene calls are TRBV9 and TRBJ2-3; D call uncertain. The CDR3 contains 14 residues. Per germline, CDR1 SGDLS and CDR2 YYNGEE. V was cut by 0 bases and J by 3 bases, with 8 bases left in between. For the CDR3, the DNA is TGTGCCAGCAGCGTAGATCTGGGGACAGATACGCAGTATTTT. It yields the protein CASSVDLGTDTQYF.

V is TRBV5-1 and J is TRBJ2-1; tentatively, D is TRBD2 (5 bases). Germline assignment: CDR1 SGHRS and CDR2 YFSETQ. V was shortened by 1 base and J by 5 bases, with 19 bases between the two germline ends. This CDR3 contains 17 residues. CDR3 in amino acids: CASSLTRGLPADNEQFF. As DNA, the CDR3 is TGCGCCAGCAGCTTGACTAGAGGATTACCAGCCGACAATGAGCAGTTCTTC.

The chain employs TRBV27 and TRBJ1-1; 8 nucleotides agree with TRBD1. CDR3 length: 16 residues. The germline gives CDR1 MNHEY, CDR2 SMNVEV (reference sequence). V gave up 4 bases and J gave up 4 bases; unmatched junction bases: 11. The CDR3 nucleotides read TGTGCCAGCAGTTCTCCCGTTGCCAGGGGGCGCACTGAAGCTTTCTTT. Translated, it gives CASSSPVARGRTEAFF.

The CDR3 is CASSLGVTNTEAFF. The CDR3 DNA follows: TGTGCCAGCAGCTTAGGGGTGACGAACACTGAAGCTTTCTTT. This sequence joins TRBV7-3 and TRBJ1-1; D call uncertain. The V end lost 2 bases, the J end lost 1 base, and 8 bases lay between the germline ends. The CDR3 spans 14 residues. Germline V gives CDR1 SGHTA, CDR2 FQGTGA.

The V call is TRBV3-1, the J call TRBJ1-2; D is uncertain. The length of the CDR3 is 14 residues. Looked up from germline, CDR1 is LGHDT and CDR2 is YNNKEL (reference sequence). V was trimmed by 1 base and J by 4 bases, leaving 10 bases between them. CDR3 DNA sequence: TGTGCCAGCAGCCAAGCTAGCACCCCCTATGGCTACACCTTC. Amino acids: CASSQASTPYGYTF.

The CDR3 region is CSAPDRALPELAKNIQYF. The CDR3 DNA reads TGCAGTGCTCCTGACAGGGCCCTTCCTGAACTAGCCAAAAACATTCAGTACTTC. The chain joins TRBV20-1 to TRBJ2-4; the match to TRBD1 covers 7 bases. Unmatched junction bases numbered 16, after V lost 5 bases and J lost 0 bases. Germline CDR1 and CDR2: DFQATT and SNEGSKA (reference sequence). This CDR3 has 18 residues.

This clonotype was recorded only once. The rearrangement links TRBV5-1 to TRBJ1-2, with 9 nucleotides matching TRBD1. CDR1 and CDR2 from the germline V gene are SGHRS and YFSETQ. V gave up 4 bases and J gave up 8 bases; unmatched junction bases: 9. The CDR3 length is 14 residues. The CDR3 region is CASSPDGTGRGYTF. The CDR3 DNA reads as TGCGCCAGCAGCCCGGATGGGACAGGGCGCGGCTACACCTTC. Combining the CDR3 with reference TRBV5-1 and TRBJ1-2 gives the whole variable domain KAGVTQTPRYLIKTRGQQVTLSCSPISGHRSVSWYQQTPGQGLQFLFEYFSETQRNKGNFPGRFSGRQFSNSRSEMNVSTLELGDSALYLCASSPDGTGRGYTFGSGTRLTVV.

The chain carries TRBV29-1 and TRBJ2-7; the D call may be TRBD1 or TRBD2 (5 bases each). The V end lost 6 bases, the J end lost 3 bases, and 9 bases lay between the germline ends. Germline loops: CDR1 SQVTM, CDR2 ANQGSEA. The CDR3 runs to 11 residues. CDR3 DNA: TGCAGCGTACGTGGGGGCTACGAGCAGTACTTC. It specifies CSVRGGYEQYF.

J is TRBJ2-5 and V is TRBV20-1; 11 bases fit TRBD1. The CDR3 is 12 amino acids. J lost 5 bases, V lost 6 bases, and 2 bases had no gene match. Per the germline V gene, CDR1 is DFQATT and CDR2 is SNEGSKA (reference sequence). CDR3 in DNA: TGCAGTGCCGGACAGGGGGCTGAGACCCAGTACTTC. Amino acids: CSAGQGAETQYF.

V and J are TRBV29-1 and TRBJ2-7; no clear D gene. V dropped 6 bases and J dropped 4 bases, with 10 bases sitting between them. Germline loops: CDR1 SQVTM, CDR2 ANQGSEA. The CDR3 runs 11 residues. The DNA for the CDR3 is TGCAGCGTCGCTGGCCTTTACGAGCAGTACTTC. Amino acids: CSVAGLYEQYF.

The chain joins TRBV6-2 or TRBV6-3 to TRBJ2-7; possibly TRBD2 for D (5 bases). The CDR3 totals 14 residues. The V gene lost 6 bases and the J gene lost 2 bases, with 14 bases spanning the gap. Germline assignment: CDR1 MNHEY and CDR2 SVGEGT. CDR3 nucleotide sequence: TGTGCCAGCAGGAGACTAATTCAACCCTACGAGCAGTACTTC. Its protein product is CASRRLIQPYEQYF.

The J gene is TRBJ2-1, the V gene TRBV4-2; D may correspond to TRBD1 or TRBD2 (5 bases each). CDR3 length equals 16 residues. The V gene's germline CDR1 is LGHNA and CDR2 YNFKEQ. V shed 4 bases and J shed 4 bases, with 17 bases lying between them. Written as DNA, the CDR3 is TGTGCCAGCAGCCCATCAGGGACGGAGATTTACAATGAGCAGTTCTTC. Its translation: CASSPSGTEIYNEQFF.

The chain uses TRBV7-9 and TRBJ1-2; unclear D gene. V was trimmed by 4 bases and J by 2 bases, leaving 5 bases between them. The CDR3 length is 12 residues. Germline V CDR1 and CDR2: SEHNR, FQNEAQ (reference sequence). In DNA, the CDR3 is TGTGCCAGCAGCTACAGAAACTATGGCTACACCTTC. This sequence encodes CASSYRNYGYTF.

The chain recombines TRBV11-2 with TRBJ2-3, with a weak D call TRBD1 (5 bases). Germline-derived CDR1 and CDR2 are SGHAT and FQNNGV. The CDR3 consists of 15 residues. Trimming pared 7 bases from V and 2 bases from J, leaving 16 bases between. CDR3 residues: CASTTGPGLTDTQYF. The CDR3 nucleotides read TGTGCCAGCACCACAGGACCGGGTCTCACAGATACGCAGTATTTT.